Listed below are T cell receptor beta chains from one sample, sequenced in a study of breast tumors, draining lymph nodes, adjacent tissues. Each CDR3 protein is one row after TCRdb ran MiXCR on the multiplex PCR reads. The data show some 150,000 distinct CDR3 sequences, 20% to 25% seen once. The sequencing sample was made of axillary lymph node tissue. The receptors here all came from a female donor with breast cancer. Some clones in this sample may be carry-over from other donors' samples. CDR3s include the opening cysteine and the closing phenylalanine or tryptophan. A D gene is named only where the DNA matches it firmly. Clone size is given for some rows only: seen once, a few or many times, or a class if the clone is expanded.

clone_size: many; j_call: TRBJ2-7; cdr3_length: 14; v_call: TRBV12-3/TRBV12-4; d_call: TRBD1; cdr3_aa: CASSIGTGGYEQYF; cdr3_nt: TGTGCCAGCAGTATTGGGACAGGGGGCTACGAGCAGTACTTC
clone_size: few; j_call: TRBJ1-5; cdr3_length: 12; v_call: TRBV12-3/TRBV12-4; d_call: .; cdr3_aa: CASSSPRQPQHF; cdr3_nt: TGTGCCAGCAGTTCCCCGCGGCAGCCCCAGCATTTT
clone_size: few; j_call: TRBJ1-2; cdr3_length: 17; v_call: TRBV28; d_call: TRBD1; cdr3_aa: CASSPFPTGKVHYGYTF; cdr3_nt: TGTGCCAGCAGTCCCTTTCCGACAGGGAAGGTTCACTATGGCTACACCTTC
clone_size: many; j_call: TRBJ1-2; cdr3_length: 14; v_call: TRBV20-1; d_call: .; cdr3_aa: CSASSGEGGYGYTF; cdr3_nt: TGCAGTGCGTCCTCGGGGGAAGGAGGCTATGGCTACACCTTC
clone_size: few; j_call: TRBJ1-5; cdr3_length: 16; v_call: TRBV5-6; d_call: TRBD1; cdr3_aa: CASSSTGTGAQQPQHF; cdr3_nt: TGTGCCAGCAGTTCTACCGGGACAGGGGCGCAACAGCCCCAGCATTTT
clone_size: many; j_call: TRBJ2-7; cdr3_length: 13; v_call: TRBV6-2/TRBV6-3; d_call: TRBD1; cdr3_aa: CASRPTGGYEQYF; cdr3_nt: TGTGCCAGCAGGCCCACAGGGGGCTACGAGCAGTACTTC
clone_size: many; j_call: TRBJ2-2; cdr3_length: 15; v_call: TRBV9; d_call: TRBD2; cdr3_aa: CASSGTSGTTGELFF; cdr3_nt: TGTGCCAGCAGCGGGACTAGCGGGACCACCGGGGAGCTGTTTTTT
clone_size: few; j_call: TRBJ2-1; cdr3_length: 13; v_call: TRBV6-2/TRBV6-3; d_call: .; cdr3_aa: CASSTTRGSEQFF; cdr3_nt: TGTGCCAGCAGTACAACGAGGGGGAGTGAGCAGTTCTTC
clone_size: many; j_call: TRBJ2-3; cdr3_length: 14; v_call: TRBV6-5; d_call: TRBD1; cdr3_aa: CASSRSTGVNTQYF; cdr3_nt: TGTGCCAGCAGTCGAAGTACAGGGGTAAATACGCAGTATTTT
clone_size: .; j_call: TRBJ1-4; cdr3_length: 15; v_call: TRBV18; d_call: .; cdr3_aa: CASSPQQSYNEKLFF; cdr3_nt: TGTGCCAGCTCACCGCAGCAGAGCTATAATGAAAAACTGTTTTTT
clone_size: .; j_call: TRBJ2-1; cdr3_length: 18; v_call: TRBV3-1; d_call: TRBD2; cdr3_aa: CASSQEKLAGVPSLEQFF; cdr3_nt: TGTGCCAGCAGCCAAGAAAAGTTAGCGGGAGTCCCCTCCTTGGAGCAGTTCTTC
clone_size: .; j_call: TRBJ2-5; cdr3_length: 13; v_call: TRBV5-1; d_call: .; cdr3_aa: CASSLPGEETQYF; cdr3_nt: TGCGCCAGCAGCCTGCCGGGGGAAGAGACCCAGTACTTC
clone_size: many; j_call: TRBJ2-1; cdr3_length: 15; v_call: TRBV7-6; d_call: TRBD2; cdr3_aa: CASSTKPSGTNEQFF; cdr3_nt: TGTGCCAGCAGCACCAAGCCTAGCGGGACAAATGAGCAGTTCTTC
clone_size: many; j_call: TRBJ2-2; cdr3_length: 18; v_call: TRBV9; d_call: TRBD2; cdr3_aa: CASSAPSTSGRSAGELFF; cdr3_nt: TGTGCCAGCAGCGCCCCCTCGACTAGCGGGAGATCTGCCGGGGAGCTGTTTTTT
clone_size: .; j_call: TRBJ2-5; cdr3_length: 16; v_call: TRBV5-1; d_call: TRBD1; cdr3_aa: CASSLTGTGFRGDFNF; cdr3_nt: TGCGCCAGCAGCCTAACCGGGACAGGGTTTAGGGGGGACTTCAACTTC
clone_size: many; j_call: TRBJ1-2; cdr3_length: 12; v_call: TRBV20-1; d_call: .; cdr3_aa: CSARVGVYGYTF; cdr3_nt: TGCAGTGCTAGAGTAGGGGTCTATGGCTACACCTTC
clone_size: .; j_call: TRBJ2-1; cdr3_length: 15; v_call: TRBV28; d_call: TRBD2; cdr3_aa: CASSTPGLPLDQQFF; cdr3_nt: TGTGCCAGCAGTACTCCGGGACTACCCTTAGATCAGCAGTTCTTC
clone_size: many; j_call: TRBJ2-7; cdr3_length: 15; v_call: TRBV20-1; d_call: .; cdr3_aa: CSALAGHRVSYEQYF; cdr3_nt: TGCAGTGCCCTCGCAGGGCACAGGGTGTCCTACGAGCAGTACTTC
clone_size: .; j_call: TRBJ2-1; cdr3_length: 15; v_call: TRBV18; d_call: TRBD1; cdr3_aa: CASSPPGTGYNEQFF; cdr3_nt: TGTGCCAGCTCACCACCCGGGACAGGGTACAATGAGCAGTTCTTC
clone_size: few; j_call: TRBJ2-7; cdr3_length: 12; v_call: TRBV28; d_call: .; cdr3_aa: CASRGTHYEQYF; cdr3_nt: TGTGCCAGCAGAGGCACCCACTACGAGCAGTACTTC
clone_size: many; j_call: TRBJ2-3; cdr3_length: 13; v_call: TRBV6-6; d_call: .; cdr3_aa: CASSYSGADTQYF; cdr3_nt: TGTGCCAGCAGTTACTCGGGGGCAGATACGCAGTATTTT
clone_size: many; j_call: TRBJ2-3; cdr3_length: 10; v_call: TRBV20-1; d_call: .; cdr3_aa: CSASEDTQYF; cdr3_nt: TGCAGTGCTAGCGAAGATACGCAGTATTTT
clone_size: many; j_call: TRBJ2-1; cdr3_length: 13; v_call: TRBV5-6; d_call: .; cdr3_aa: CASSGGLGDEQFF; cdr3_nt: TGTGCCAGCAGCGGGGGACTGGGCGATGAGCAGTTCTTC
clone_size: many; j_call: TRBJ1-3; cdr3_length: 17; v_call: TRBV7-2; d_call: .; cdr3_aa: CASSLAPTANSGNTIYF; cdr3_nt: TGTGCCAGCAGCTTAGCGCCGACGGCCAACTCTGGAAACACCATATATTTT